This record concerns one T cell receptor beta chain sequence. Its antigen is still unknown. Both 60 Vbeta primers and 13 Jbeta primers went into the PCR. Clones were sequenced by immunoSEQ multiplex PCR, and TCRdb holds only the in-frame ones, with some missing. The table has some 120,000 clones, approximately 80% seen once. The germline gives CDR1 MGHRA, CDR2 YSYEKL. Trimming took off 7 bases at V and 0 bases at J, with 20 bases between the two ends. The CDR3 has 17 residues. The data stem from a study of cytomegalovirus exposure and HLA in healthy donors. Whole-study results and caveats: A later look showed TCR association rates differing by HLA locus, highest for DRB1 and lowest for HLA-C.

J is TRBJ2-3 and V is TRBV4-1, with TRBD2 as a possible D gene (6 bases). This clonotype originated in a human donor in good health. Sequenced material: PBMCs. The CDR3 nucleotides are TGCGCCAGCACGCTCCAAGTTTACGGGACTAGCACAGATACGCAGTATTTT. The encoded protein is CASTLQVYGTSTDTQYF.